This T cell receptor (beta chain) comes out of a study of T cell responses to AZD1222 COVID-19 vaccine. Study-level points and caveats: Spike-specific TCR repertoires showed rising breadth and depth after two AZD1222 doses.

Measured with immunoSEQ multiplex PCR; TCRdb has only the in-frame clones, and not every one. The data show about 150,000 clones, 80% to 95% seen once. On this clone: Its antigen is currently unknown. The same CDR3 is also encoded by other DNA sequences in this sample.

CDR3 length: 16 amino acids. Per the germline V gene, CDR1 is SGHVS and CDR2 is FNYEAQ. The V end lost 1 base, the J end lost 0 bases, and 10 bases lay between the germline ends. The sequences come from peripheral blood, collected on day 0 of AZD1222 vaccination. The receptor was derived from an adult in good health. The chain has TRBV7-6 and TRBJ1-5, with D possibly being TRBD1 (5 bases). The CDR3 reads CASSLGGGNSNQPQHF. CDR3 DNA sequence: TGTGCCAGCAGCTTAGGCGGGGGGAATAGCAATCAGCCCCAGCATTTT.